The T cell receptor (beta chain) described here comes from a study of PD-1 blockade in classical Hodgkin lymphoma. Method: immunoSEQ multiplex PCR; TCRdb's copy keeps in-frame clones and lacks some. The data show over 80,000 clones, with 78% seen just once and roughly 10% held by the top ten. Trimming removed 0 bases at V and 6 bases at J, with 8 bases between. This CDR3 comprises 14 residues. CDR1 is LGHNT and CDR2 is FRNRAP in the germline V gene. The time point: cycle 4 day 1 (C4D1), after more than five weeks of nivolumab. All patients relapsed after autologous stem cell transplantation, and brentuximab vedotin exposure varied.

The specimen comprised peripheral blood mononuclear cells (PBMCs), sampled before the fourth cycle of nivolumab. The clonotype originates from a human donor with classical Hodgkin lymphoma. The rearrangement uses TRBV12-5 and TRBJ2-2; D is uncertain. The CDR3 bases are TGTGCTAGTGGTTTGGTACTTGGTGCCGGGGAGCTGTTTTTT. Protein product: CASGLVLGAGELFF.